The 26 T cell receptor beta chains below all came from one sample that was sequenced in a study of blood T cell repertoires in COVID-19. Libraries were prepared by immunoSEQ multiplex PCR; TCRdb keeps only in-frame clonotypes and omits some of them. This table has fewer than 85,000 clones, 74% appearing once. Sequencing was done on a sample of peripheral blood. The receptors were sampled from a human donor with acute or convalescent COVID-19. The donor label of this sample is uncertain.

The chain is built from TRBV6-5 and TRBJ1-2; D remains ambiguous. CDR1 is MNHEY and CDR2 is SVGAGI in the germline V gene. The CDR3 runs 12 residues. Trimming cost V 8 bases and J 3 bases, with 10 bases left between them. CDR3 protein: CASAKLDYGYTF. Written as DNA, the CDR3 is TGTGCCAGCGCAAAGCTCGACTATGGCTACACCTTC.

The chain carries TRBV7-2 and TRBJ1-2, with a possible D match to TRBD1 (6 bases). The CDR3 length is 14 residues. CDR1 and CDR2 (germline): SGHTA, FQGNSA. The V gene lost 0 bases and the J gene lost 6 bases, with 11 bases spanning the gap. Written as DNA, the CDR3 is TGTGCCAGCAGCTTAGCCTCACAGGGTAATGGCTACACCTTC. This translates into CASSLASQGNGYTF.

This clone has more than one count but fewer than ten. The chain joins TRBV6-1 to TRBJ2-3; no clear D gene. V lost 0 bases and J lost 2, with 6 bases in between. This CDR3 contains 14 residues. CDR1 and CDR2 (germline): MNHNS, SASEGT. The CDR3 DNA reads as TGTGCCAGCAGTGAAGCTCTTGTCACAGATACGCAGTATTTT. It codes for CASSEALVTDTQYF.

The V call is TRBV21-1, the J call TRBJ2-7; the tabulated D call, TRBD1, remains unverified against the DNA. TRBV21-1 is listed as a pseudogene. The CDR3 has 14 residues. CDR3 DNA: TGTGCCAGCCTAGACAGGGGGTTTCTTGTGGAGCAGTACTTC. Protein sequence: CASLDRGFLVEQYF.

The DNA for the CDR3 is TGTGCCAGCAGTTCCCATCGCGGCAGGGGTCATCAGCCCCAGCATTTT. Its translation is CASSSHRGRGHQPQHF. V gene TRBV28 combines with J gene TRBJ1-5; D is possibly TRBD1 (6 bases). Between the trimmed V and J ends, which lost 4 bases and 5 bases, there was a span of 18 bases. CDR1 and CDR2 (germline): MDHEN, SYDVKM. This CDR3 region has 16 residues.

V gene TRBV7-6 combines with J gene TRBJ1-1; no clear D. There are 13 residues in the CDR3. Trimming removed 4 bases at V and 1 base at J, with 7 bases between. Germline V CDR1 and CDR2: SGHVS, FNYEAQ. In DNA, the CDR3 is TGTGCCAGCAGCTCGTACACGAACACTGAAGCTTTCTTT. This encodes CASSSYTNTEAFF.

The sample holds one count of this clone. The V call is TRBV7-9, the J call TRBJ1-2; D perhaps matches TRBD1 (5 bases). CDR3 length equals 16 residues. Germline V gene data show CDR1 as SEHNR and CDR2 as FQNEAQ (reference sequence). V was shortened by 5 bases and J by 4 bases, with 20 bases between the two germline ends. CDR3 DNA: TGTGCCAGCAGCCCAAATACCAGGGATTCCCGCTATGGCTACACCTTC. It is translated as CASSPNTRDSRYGYTF. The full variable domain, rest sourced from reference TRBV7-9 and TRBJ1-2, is DTGVSQNPRHKITKRGQNVTFRCDPISEHNRLYWYRQTLGQGPEFLTYFQNEAQLEKSRLLSDRFSAERPKGSFSTLEIQRTEQGDSAMYLCASSPNTRDSRYGYTFGSGTRLTVV.

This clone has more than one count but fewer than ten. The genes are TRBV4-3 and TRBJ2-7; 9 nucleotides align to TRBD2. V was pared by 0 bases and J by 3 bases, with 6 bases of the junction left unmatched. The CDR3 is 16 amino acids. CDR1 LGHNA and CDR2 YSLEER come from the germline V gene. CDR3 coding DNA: TGCGCCAGCAGCCAAGATCGAGCGGGAGGTCGCTACGAGCAGTACTTC. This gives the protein CASSQDRAGGRYEQYF.

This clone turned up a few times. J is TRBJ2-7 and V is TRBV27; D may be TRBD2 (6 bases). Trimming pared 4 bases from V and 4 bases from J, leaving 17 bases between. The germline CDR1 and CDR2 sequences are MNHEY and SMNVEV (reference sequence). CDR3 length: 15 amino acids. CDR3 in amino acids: CASSSYRETGYEQYF. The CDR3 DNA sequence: TGTGCCAGCAGTTCTTACCGGGAGACTGGTTACGAGCAGTACTTC.

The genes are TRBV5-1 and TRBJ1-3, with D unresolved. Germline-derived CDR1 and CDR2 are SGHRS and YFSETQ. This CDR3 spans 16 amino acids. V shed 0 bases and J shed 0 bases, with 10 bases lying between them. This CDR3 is CASSLAGVDSGNTIYF. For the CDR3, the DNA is TGCGCCAGCAGCTTGGCCGGGGTAGACTCTGGAAACACCATATATTTT.

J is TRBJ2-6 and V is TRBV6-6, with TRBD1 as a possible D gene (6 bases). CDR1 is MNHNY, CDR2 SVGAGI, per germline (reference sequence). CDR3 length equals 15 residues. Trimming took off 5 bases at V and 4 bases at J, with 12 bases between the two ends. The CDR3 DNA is TGTGCCAGCAGTCTACAGGGCCCCGGGGCCAACGTCCTGACTTTC. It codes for CASSLQGPGANVLTF.

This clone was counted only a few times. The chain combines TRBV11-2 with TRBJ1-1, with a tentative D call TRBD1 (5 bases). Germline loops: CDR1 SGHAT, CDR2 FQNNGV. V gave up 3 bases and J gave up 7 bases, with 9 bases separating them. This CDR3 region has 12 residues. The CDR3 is CASSFGASEAFF. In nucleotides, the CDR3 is TGTGCCAGCAGCTTTGGGGCAAGTGAAGCTTTCTTT.

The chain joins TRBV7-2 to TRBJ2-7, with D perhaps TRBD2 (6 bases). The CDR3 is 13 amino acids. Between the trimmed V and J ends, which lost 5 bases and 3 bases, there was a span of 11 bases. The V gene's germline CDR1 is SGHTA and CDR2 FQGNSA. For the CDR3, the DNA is TGTGCCAGCAGCCGTATAGCGGTCTACGAGCAGTACTTC. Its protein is CASSRIAVYEQYF.

The CDR3 DNA reads as TGTGCCAGCAGCTTCTTAAACAGTGTTATGGAGCAGTACTTC. Translated, it gives CASSFLNSVMEQYF. The gene calls are TRBV11-2 and TRBJ2-7; D gene ambiguous. Trimming shortened V by 3 bases and J by 7 bases, and 16 bases separated the two germline ends. The germline gives CDR1 SGHAT, CDR2 FQNNGV. This CDR3 comprises 14 residues.

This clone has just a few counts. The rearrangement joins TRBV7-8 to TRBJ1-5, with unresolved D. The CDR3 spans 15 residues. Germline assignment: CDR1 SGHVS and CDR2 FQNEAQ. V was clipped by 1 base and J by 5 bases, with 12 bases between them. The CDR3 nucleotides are TGTGCCAGCAGCTTAGGCCAGTTCTCGCATCAGCCCCAGCATTTT. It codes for CASSLGQFSHQPQHF.

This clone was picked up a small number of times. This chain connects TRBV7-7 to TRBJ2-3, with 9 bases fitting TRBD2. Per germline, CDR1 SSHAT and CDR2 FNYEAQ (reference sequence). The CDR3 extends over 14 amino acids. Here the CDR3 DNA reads TGTGCTAGCCGTGAGCGGGGGGCCAGAGATACGCAGTATTTT. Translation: CASRERGARDTQYF. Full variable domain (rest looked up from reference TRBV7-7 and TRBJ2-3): GAGVSQSPRYKVTKRGQDVTLRCDPISSHATLYWYQQALGQGPEFLTYFNYEAQPDKSGLPSDRFSAERPEGSISTLTIQRTEQRDSAMYRCASRERGARDTQYFGPGTRLTVL.

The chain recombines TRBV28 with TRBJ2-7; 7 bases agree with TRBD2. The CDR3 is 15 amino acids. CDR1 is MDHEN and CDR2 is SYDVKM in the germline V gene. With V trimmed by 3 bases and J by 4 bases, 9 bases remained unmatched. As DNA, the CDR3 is TGTGCCAGCAGTTTGGACGGGCTGGGGGGGTACGAGCAGTACTTC. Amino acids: CASSLDGLGGYEQYF.

Here the CDR3 reads CASRYRVSNEKLFF. For the CDR3, the DNA is TGTGCCAGCAGGTACAGGGTGAGTAACGAAAAACTGTTTTTT. V and J are TRBV28 and TRBJ1-4; TRBD1 is a possible D gene (6 bases). The CDR3 runs to 14 residues. The germline CDR1 and CDR2 sequences are MDHEN and SYDVKM. Trimming pared 6 bases from V and 8 bases from J, leaving 16 bases between.

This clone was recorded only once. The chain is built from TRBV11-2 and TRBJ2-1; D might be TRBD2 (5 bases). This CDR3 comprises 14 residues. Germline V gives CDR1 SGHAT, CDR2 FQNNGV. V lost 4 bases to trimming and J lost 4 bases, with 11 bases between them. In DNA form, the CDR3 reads TGTGCCAGCAGCTCGGAGGCTATATACAATGAGCAGTTCTTC. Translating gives CASSSEAIYNEQFF.

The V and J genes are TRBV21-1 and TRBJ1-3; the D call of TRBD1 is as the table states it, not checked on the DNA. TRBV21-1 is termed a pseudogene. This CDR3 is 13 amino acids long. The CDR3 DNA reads TGTGCCAGCAGAAGTGGCCCCGGAAACACCATATATTTT. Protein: CASRSGPGNTIYF.

This CDR3 reads CASSLSKGIGLEAFF. The CDR3 DNA follows: TGTGCCAGCAGTTTATCGAAGGGGATAGGGCTAGAAGCTTTCTTT. The rearrangement links TRBV27 to TRBJ1-1; the D gene is possibly TRBD1 (5 bases). Trimming stripped 0 bases from V and 8 bases from J, with 16 bases between. The V gene's germline CDR1 is MNHEY and CDR2 SMNVEV (reference sequence). The CDR3 contains 15 residues.

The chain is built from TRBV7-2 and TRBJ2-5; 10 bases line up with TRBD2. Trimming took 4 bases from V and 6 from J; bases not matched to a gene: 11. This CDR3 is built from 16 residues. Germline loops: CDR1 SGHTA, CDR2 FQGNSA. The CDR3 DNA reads TGTGCCAGCAGCTCTTCCGGAAGCGGGGGGGGAAAGACCCAGTACTTC. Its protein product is CASSSSGSGGGKTQYF.

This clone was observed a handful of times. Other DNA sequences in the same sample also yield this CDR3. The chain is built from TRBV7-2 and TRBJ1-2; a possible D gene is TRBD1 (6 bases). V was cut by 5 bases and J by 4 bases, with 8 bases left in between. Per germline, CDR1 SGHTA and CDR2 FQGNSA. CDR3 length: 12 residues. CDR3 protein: CASSATGYGYTF. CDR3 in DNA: TGTGCCAGCAGCGCGACAGGCTATGGCTACACCTTC. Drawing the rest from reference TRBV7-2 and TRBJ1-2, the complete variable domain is GAGVSQSPSNKVTEKGKDVELRCDPISGHTALYWYRQSLGQGLEFLIYFQGNSAPDKSGLPSDRFSAERTGGSVSTLTIQRTQQEDSAVYLCASSATGYGYTFGSGTRLTVV.

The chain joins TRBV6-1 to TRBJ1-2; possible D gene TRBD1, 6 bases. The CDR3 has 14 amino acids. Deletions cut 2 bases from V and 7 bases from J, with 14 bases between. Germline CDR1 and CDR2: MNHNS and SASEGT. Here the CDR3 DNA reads TGTGCCAGCAGTGAAAATTTCGTCAGGGGTGGCTACACCTTC. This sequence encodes CASSENFVRGGYTF.

The CDR3 sequence is CASSIFRGDNQPQHF. For the CDR3, the DNA is TGTGCCAGTAGTATTTTCAGGGGGGACAATCAGCCCCAGCATTTT. V is TRBV19 and J is TRBJ1-5, with 7 bases fitting TRBD1. J gave up 3 bases and V 3 bases, and 5 bases lay outside the gene matches. The CDR3 loop spans 15 amino acids. The germline gives CDR1 LNHDA, CDR2 SQIVND (reference sequence).

The CDR3 protein is CASSYTPVENEKLFF. The CDR3 DNA reads TGTGCCAGCAGTTACACCCCAGTGGAGAATGAAAAACTGTTTTTT. The J gene is TRBJ1-4, the V gene TRBV6-6; no clear D. CDR3 length: 15 residues. Germline V gene data show CDR1 as MNHNY and CDR2 as SVGAGI (reference sequence). V was shortened by 2 bases and J by 5 bases, with 12 bases between the two germline ends.